A single sample is the source of the 29 T cell receptor beta chains below, sequenced in a study of T cells after posttransplantation cyclophosphamide. Methotrexate plus calcineurin inhibitor accompanied controls' myeloablative marrow transplants; sampling was 1 year later. Only in-frame clones appear in the TCRdb table, and some are missing; sequencing was by immunoSEQ multiplex PCR. There are 9,000 to 10,000 clones in the sample; approximately 87% occur only once, and under 30% lies in the top ten. This sample comprised PBMCs, obtained after an allogeneic stem cell transplant with a calcineurin inhibitor and methotrexate. The origin of the receptors is a male patient in his thirties who received an allogeneic stem cell transplant from an unrelated donor, was CMV-positive, and had no GVHD. T cells may partly derive from the graft donor.

The chain carries TRBV9 and TRBJ1-2; D unclear. V gave up 2 bases and J gave up 1 base, with 9 bases separating them. This CDR3 contains 14 residues. Germline loops: CDR1 SGDLS, CDR2 YYNGEE. The CDR3 reads CASSVEAFNYGYTF. Written as DNA, the CDR3 is TGTGCCAGCAGCGTGGAGGCTTTTAACTATGGCTACACCTTC.

The rearrangement joins TRBV29-1 to TRBJ2-7; 9 nucleotides match TRBD1. The trim removed 2 bases at V and 7 bases at J, leaving 6 bases unmatched. Germline CDR1 and CDR2: SQVTM and ANQGSEA. This CDR3 is 13 amino acids long. The CDR3 here is CSVERDRVGEQYF. The CDR3 region has the DNA TGCAGCGTTGAACGGGACAGGGTGGGAGAGCAGTACTTC.

This clone was recorded once. V gene TRBV9 combines with J gene TRBJ1-6; no firm D call. V was trimmed by 1 base and J by 10 bases, leaving 12 bases between them. Germline values: CDR1 SGDLS, CDR2 YYNGEE. This CDR3 region has 14 residues. CDR3 protein: CASSVRGVESPLHF. The CDR3 nucleotides are TGTGCCAGCAGCGTACGGGGTGTGGAATCACCCCTCCACTTT.

V is TRBV5-5 and J is TRBJ2-5, with D possibly being TRBD2 (5 bases). The germline CDR1 and CDR2 sequences are SGHKS and YYEKEE (reference sequence). CDR3 length equals 16 residues. V lost 4 bases to trimming and J lost 5 bases, with 21 bases between them. CDR3 bases: TGTGCCAGCAGCCGTGTCCAGCTCCAACCGGGGGAGACCCAGTACTTC. Translation: CASSRVQLQPGETQYF.

This clone was seen only once. The chain has TRBV6-5 and TRBJ2-7; D might be TRBD2 (5 bases). From germline, CDR1 is MNHEY and CDR2 SVGAGI. The CDR3 extends over 16 amino acids. Trimming took 2 bases from V and 0 from J, leaving 14 bases between them. CDR3 bases: TGTGCCAGCAGTTACCAACTCTTGGGGAGCTCCTACGAGCAGTACTTC. This codes for CASSYQLLGSSYEQYF.

Only one count was recorded for this clone. The V and J genes are TRBV25-1 and TRBJ1-2; 9 bases fit TRBD1. CDR3 length: 12 residues. CDR1 and CDR2 (germline): MGHDK, SYGVNS. With 7 bases clipped from V and 10 bases from J, the junction kept 7 bases outside the gene matches. CDR3 loop: CASMGQGIDYTF. CDR3 nucleotides: TGTGCCAGCATGGGACAGGGAATAGACTACACCTTC.

The chain recombines TRBV6-6 with TRBJ2-5; 10 bases line up with TRBD2. Trimming took 5 bases from V and 3 from J; bases not matched to a gene: 3. The CDR3 length is 14 residues. Germline CDR1 reads MNHNY; CDR2 reads SVGAGI (reference sequence). As DNA, the CDR3 is TGTGCCAGCAGTCAAGGACTAGCGGAAGAGACCCAGTACTTC. This gives the protein CASSQGLAEETQYF.

The J gene is TRBJ2-7, the V gene TRBV6-6; 8 bases are a match to TRBD1. Germline loops: CDR1 MNHNY, CDR2 SVGAGI (reference sequence). CDR3 length equals 15 residues. CDR3 DNA sequence: TGTGCCATCAGTGACGGGCAGGGGGCACTCTACGAGCAGTACGTC. Encoded protein: CAISDGQGALYEQYV.

J is TRBJ1-1 and V is TRBV27; 8 nucleotides line up with TRBD1. The CDR3 runs to 20 residues. Looked up from germline, CDR1 is MNHEY and CDR2 is SMNVEV (reference sequence). The trim removed 2 bases at V and 0 bases at J, leaving 17 bases unmatched. For the CDR3, the DNA is TGTGCCAGCAGTTTAAAGGGGACCAGGGGGCGCCTTGGGATGAACACTGAAGCTTTCTTT. Translation: CASSLKGTRGRLGMNTEAFF.

The gene calls are TRBV27 and TRBJ2-7; D is unresolved. The CDR3 is 13 amino acids. CDR1 is MNHEY, CDR2 SMNVEV, per germline (reference sequence). Trimming took 6 bases from V and 4 from J, leaving 13 bases between them. The DNA of the CDR3 is TGTGCCAGCAGCTCGCCGCAACAGTACGAGCAGTACTTC. It is translated as CASSSPQQYEQYF.

A single count supports this clone. This chain connects TRBV15 to TRBJ2-7; D is undetermined. The CDR3 loop spans 13 amino acids. Trimming stripped 1 base from V and 2 bases from J, with 6 bases between. Germline V gives CDR1 LNHNV, CDR2 YYDKDF (reference sequence). CDR3 sequence (DNA): TGTGCCACCAGCAGAGGCCAGACCTACGAGCAGTACTTC. Translation gives CATSRGQTYEQYF.

The chain employs TRBV2 and TRBJ2-1, with unresolved D. Germline V lookup: CDR1 SNHLY, CDR2 FYNNEI. Trimming stripped 3 bases from V and 4 bases from J, with 4 bases between. The CDR3 has 12 amino acids. CDR3 sequence: CASSEQYNEQFF. The CDR3 DNA is TGTGCCAGCAGTGAGCAGTACAATGAGCAGTTCTTC.

This chain connects TRBV5-1 to TRBJ1-4; 7 nucleotides align to TRBD1. Per germline, CDR1 SGHRS and CDR2 YFSETQ. The CDR3 loop spans 14 amino acids. With 5 bases clipped from V and 8 bases from J, the junction kept 9 bases outside the gene matches. CDR3 in amino acids: CASSPQGVGEKLFF. CDR3 DNA: TGCGCCAGCAGTCCTCAGGGGGTTGGGGAAAAACTGTTTTTT.

The chain is built from TRBV6-1 and TRBJ1-5, with a possible D match to TRBD1 (6 bases). V dropped 5 bases and J dropped 5 bases, with 16 bases sitting between them. The CDR3 loop spans 15 amino acids. CDR1 is MNHNS and CDR2 is SASEGT in the germline V gene. Written as DNA, the CDR3 is TGTGCCAGCAGTCAGTACAGGGCAGACGATCAGCCCCAGCATTTT. Translating it yields CASSQYRADDQPQHF.

DNA of the CDR3: TGCGCCAGCAGCCAGAAAACCGGGACTAAACAGACCGGGGAGCTGTTTTTT. It is translated as CASSQKTGTKQTGELFF. J is TRBJ2-2 and V is TRBV4-3; TRBD2 matches 7 bases. V dropped 3 bases and J dropped 5; count of bases not matched to a gene: 12. Germline assignment: CDR1 LGHNA and CDR2 YSLEER. The CDR3 has 17 amino acids.

The CDR3 DNA is TGTGCCAGCAGTCGGGGACTAGCGGGAGAATACGAGCAGTACTTC. Residues: CASSRGLAGEYEQYF. V is TRBV27 and J is TRBJ2-7, with TRBD2 matching over 14 bases. After removal of 5 bases from V and 4 bases from J, the junction contained 4 bases not matched to a gene. The CDR3 loop spans 15 amino acids. From germline, CDR1 is MNHEY and CDR2 SMNVEV (reference sequence).

V usage is TRBV7-3 and J usage is TRBJ2-1; 8 positions agree with TRBD2. The CDR3 contains 16 residues. CDR1 and CDR2 (germline): SGHTA, FQGTGA. The ends lost 2 bases at V and 8 bases at J; junction bases unmatched: 11. CDR3 loop: CASSLLGSGSSYEQFF. CDR3 nucleotides: TGTGCCAGCAGCTTACTCGGCAGCGGGAGCTCATATGAGCAGTTCTTC.

This chain uses TRBV5-4 with TRBJ1-2; D is ambiguous. In germline, CDR1 is SGHNT, CDR2 YYREEE (reference sequence). This CDR3 has 15 residues. V lost 3 bases and J 0 bases, leaving 12 bases between the germline ends. The chain's CDR3 is CASSSMAGTNYGYTF. DNA for the CDR3: TGTGCCAGCAGCTCGATGGCGGGGACTAACTATGGCTACACCTTC.

This clone is labeled as medium-sized. The J gene is TRBJ2-1, the V gene TRBV21-1; the table names TRBD2, a call not compared with the DNA. TRBV21-1 is a pseudogene locus. The CDR3 length is 15 residues. CDR3 loop: CASSKGQREGREQFF. DNA of the CDR3: TGTGCCAGCAGCAAAGGGCAGCGGGAGGGTAGGGAGCAGTTCTTC.

The chain links TRBV9 to TRBJ2-5; no firm D call. The J call is doubtful: the DNA matches TRBJ2-7 better. The CDR3 runs 12 residues. Germline V gene data show CDR1 as SGDLS and CDR2 as YYNGEE. This CDR3 reads CASSDASYEQYF. The CDR3 region has the DNA TGTGCCAGCAGCGATGCCTCCTACGAGCAGTACTTC.

The chain couples TRBV2 to TRBJ1-5; 9 nucleotides match TRBD1. Germline-derived CDR1 and CDR2 are SNHLY and FYNNEI. This CDR3 has 14 residues. V trimming: 6 bases; J trimming: 3 bases; junction bases outside the gene matches: 3. The chain's CDR3 is CASRGQGSNQPQHF. DNA for the CDR3: TGTGCCAGCAGGGGACAGGGCTCCAATCAGCCCCAGCATTTT.

The chain links TRBV2 to TRBJ2-3; TRBD2 is a possible D gene (5 bases). This CDR3 spans 14 amino acids. The ends were cut back, 7 bases at V and 3 bases at J, with 14 bases in the middle. Germline CDR1 reads SNHLY; CDR2 reads FYNNEI. CDR3 sequence (DNA): TGTGCCAGCATCCCCCAACTAGTGACAGATACGCAGTATTTT. This encodes CASIPQLVTDTQYF.

This chain uses TRBV7-9 with TRBJ2-7, with a possible D match to TRBD2 (6 bases). This CDR3 has 14 residues. Germline V gene data show CDR1 as SEHNR and CDR2 as FQNEAQ (reference sequence). V was trimmed by 3 bases and J by 5 bases, leaving 14 bases between them. The CDR3 DNA sequence: TGTGCCAGCAGCTTGATGGCGGGAACTAACGAGCAGTACTTC. Protein sequence: CASSLMAGTNEQYF.

Only a few counts were recorded for this clone. This sequence joins TRBV7-3 and TRBJ2-2, with no clear D. The length of the CDR3 is 15 residues. The V gene lost 3 bases and the J gene lost 7 bases, with 15 bases spanning the gap. CDR1 is SGHTA, CDR2 FQGTGA, per germline. Here the CDR3 DNA reads TGTGCCAGCAGCTTTAGTGGGCAGTACGGCGGGGAGCTGTTTTTT. It encodes CASSFSGQYGGELFF.

The J gene is TRBJ2-1, the V gene TRBV9; 7 bases are a match to TRBD2. This CDR3 has 17 amino acids. Germline V lookup: CDR1 SGDLS, CDR2 YYNGEE. V lost 4 bases to trimming and J lost 0 bases; unmatched junction nucleotides: 10. The CDR3 bases are TGTGCCAGCAGCCTTGGCGATGGCGGGAGCTCCTACAATGAGCAGTTCTTC. As protein: CASSLGDGGSSYNEQFF.

The rearrangement joins TRBV7-8 to TRBJ2-1, with a tentative D call TRBD2 (6 bases). There are 13 residues in the CDR3. The V gene's germline CDR1 is SGHVS and CDR2 FQNEAQ. V was cut by 3 bases and J by 6 bases, with 9 bases left in between. The CDR3 here is CASSLTSVNEQFF. The CDR3 DNA sequence: TGTGCCAGCAGCTTGACTAGTGTCAATGAGCAGTTCTTC.

This sequence joins TRBV9 and TRBJ2-5, with TRBD2 identical over 12 bases. The CDR3 extends over 15 amino acids. CDR1 and CDR2 (germline): SGDLS, YYNGEE. With V trimmed by 7 bases and J by 5 bases, 9 bases remained unmatched. The CDR3 region is CASGSSGRAEETQYF. The CDR3 region has the DNA TGTGCCAGCGGGTCTAGCGGGAGGGCCGAGGAGACCCAGTACTTC.

The chain couples TRBV6-6 to TRBJ2-2; weak D call: TRBD1 (5 bases). This CDR3 has 16 amino acids. Trimming cost V 7 bases and J 1 base, with 16 bases left between them. CDR1 and CDR2 from the germline V gene are MNHNY and SVGAGI (reference sequence). The DNA of the CDR3 is TGTGCCAGCAATACTAAGGGGCGGCTGAACACCGGGGAGCTGTTTTTT. This codes for CASNTKGRLNTGELFF.

This sequence joins TRBV7-3 and TRBJ2-3; TRBD2 matches at 9 bases. The CDR3 is 14 residues long. Germline assignment: CDR1 SGHTA and CDR2 FQGTGA. Trimming removed 5 bases from V and 6 bases from J; junction bases left unmatched: 6. CDR3 region: CASSRLAVGDTQYF. The DNA for the CDR3 is TGTGCCAGCAGCCGACTAGCGGTGGGGGATACGCAGTATTTT. The full variable domain, its missing parts supplied by reference TRBV7-3 and TRBJ2-3, is GAGVSQTPSNKVTEKGKYVELRCDPISGHTALYWYRQSLGQGPEFLIYFQGTGAADDSGLPNDRFFAVRPEGSVSTLKIQRTERGDSAVYLCASSRLAVGDTQYFGPGTRLTVL.